A selection of T cell receptor beta chains follows, all from one sample in a study of cytomegalovirus exposure and HLA in healthy donors. Produced via immunoSEQ multiplex PCR; TCRdb's table is partial and in-frame only. The sample lists 200,000 to 250,000 clones, around 85% occurring once. Sequenced input: PBMCs. The receptors shown here come from a man aged 45-60 years in good health and CMV-seronegative. The CDR3 runs from the conserved cysteine through the conserved F or W. Each record gives: D gene, J gene, V gene, clone size, CDR3 DNA, CDR3 protein. The D gene is left open where the match is weak. Some rows mark clone size as missing; the rest say once, few, many or name a class of expanded clone.

>NA|TRBJ2-5|TRBV5-1|NA
TGCGCCAGCGGACAGGGAGGGGAGACCCAGTACTTC
CASGQGGETQYF
>NA|TRBJ1-1|TRBV4-1|NA
TGCGCCAGCCGACTAAGCGGGCACGGGATGAACACTGAAGCTTTCTTT
CASRLSGHGMNTEAFF
>TRBD2|TRBJ2-1|TRBV29-1|NA
TGCAGCGTTGAAGTATGGCTAGCGGAGTACAATGAGCAGTTCTTC
CSVEVWLAEYNEQFF
>NA|TRBJ2-2|TRBV30|NA
TGTGCCTGGAGGCCGTGGGTGTGGAGGGACACCGGGGAGCTGTTTTTT
CAWRPWVWRDTGELFF
>TRBD2|TRBJ2-1|TRBV7-6|NA
TGTGCCAGCGGATTCCTAGCGGGAGGGCCAAACAATGAGCAGTTCTTC
CASGFLAGGPNNEQFF
>TRBD1|TRBJ1-2|TRBV19|NA
TGTGCCAGTAGTATCCCGGGACAGGGGATATATGGCTACACCTTC
CASSIPGQGIYGYTF
>NA|TRBJ2-3|TRBV7-6|NA
TGTGCCAGCAGCTTAGCAACTTTTCCAGATACGCAGTATTTT
CASSLATFPDTQYF
>NA|TRBJ2-7|TRBV10-3|NA
TGTGCCATCAGTGAGTCGTACGGCGGCTACGAGCAGTACTTC
CAISESYGGYEQYF
>TRBD1|TRBJ2-5|TRBV2|NA
TGTGCCAGCAAACAGGGGCAACCGGGGATGGAGACCCAGTACTTC
CASKQGQPGMETQYF
>TRBD1|TRBJ1-4|TRBV29-1|NA
TGCAGCGTTGTCGGACAGGGGTCGACTAATGAAAAACTGTTTTTT
CSVVGQGSTNEKLFF
>NA|TRBJ2-7|TRBV4-1|once
TGCGCCAGCAGCCAAGAGGGACTCAGCTCCTACGAGCAGTACTTC
CASSQEGLSSYEQYF
>TRBD1|TRBJ2-1|TRBV20-1|many
TGCAGTGCTAGAGCGGACAGGGAGCAGTTCTTC
CSARADREQFF
>TRBD2|TRBJ2-7|TRBV28|NA
TGTGCCAGCACCGTCCCCCGGACTAGCGGGAGGAGGAGCGAGCAGTACTTC
CASTVPRTSGRRSEQYF
>TRBD2|TRBJ2-2|TRBV5-1|few
TGCGCCAGCAATCCTGTTTTCGGGAGGAGGAACGGGGAGCTGTTTTTT
CASNPVFGRRNGELFF
>NA|TRBJ2-7|TRBV4-1|NA
TGCGCCAGCAGCCATGAGAGGGGGAGAGACGAGCAGTACTTC
CASSHERGRDEQYF
>TRBD2|TRBJ2-7|TRBV4-1|NA
TGCGCCAGCAGCCAAGATAGGTCTAGCGGGAGCTACGAGCAGTACTTC
CASSQDRSSGSYEQYF
>TRBD2|TRBJ2-7|TRBV27|once
TGTGCCAGCAGTTCAGAGCGGGAGTTCCCCTACGAGCAGTACTTC
CASSSEREFPYEQYF
>TRBD1|TRBJ2-2|TRBV7-9|once
TGTGCCAGCAGTTATGGGGACAGGGGGTCCCTGGCCACCGGGGAGCTGTTTTTT
CASSYGDRGSLATGELFF
>TRBD2|TRBJ2-3|TRBV9|few
TGTGCCAGCAGCGTAGATAGCGGGAGGAGCACAGATACGCAGTATTTT
CASSVDSGRSTDTQYF
>TRBD1|TRBJ1-1|TRBV20-1|NA
TGCAGTGCTCAGGGGGCAGCAGAAGCTTTCTTT
CSAQGAAEAFF